The rows below give T cell receptor beta chains drawn from one sample of a study of graft-versus-host responses after intestinal transplantation. For these TCRs, the target antigens are not known. Assay used: immunoSEQ multiplex PCR; TCRdb lists only in-frame clones, some missing. There are about 85,000 clones in the sample; less than 95% occur only once, and 7.6% lies in the top ten. The source was unstimulated CD8+ T cells sorted from spleen or lymph node cells, collected before transplant. These receptors originate from a human donor who was the organ donor for an intestinal transplant. Both conserved end residues are part of each CDR3. A D gene is named only where the DNA matches it firmly. Size values are once, few and many counts, or a class for expanded clones, and some rows have none.

V gene: TRBV5-4; clone size: -; J gene: TRBJ2-7; D gene: TRBD1; CDR3 protein: CASQIDRGPYEQYF; CDR3 DNA: TGTGCCAGTCAAATCGACAGGGGGCCCTACGAGCAGTACTTC
V gene: TRBV21-1; clone size: -; J gene: TRBJ2-7; D gene: -; CDR3 protein: CAASYEQYF; CDR3 DNA: TGTGCCGCTTCCTACGAGCAGTACTTC
V gene: TRBV5-8; clone size: -; J gene: TRBJ2-1; D gene: TRBD2; CDR3 protein: CASSFGLAYNEQFF; CDR3 DNA: TGTGCCAGCAGCTTCGGACTAGCCTACAATGAGCAGTTCTTC
V gene: TRBV15; clone size: -; J gene: TRBJ2-1; D gene: -; CDR3 protein: CATSRVEGRDEQFF; CDR3 DNA: TGTGCCACCAGCAGAGTTGAGGGAAGGGATGAGCAGTTCTTC
V gene: TRBV6-1; clone size: few; J gene: TRBJ1-2; D gene: -; CDR3 protein: CASSGTMKSPRYGYTF; CDR3 DNA: TGTGCCAGCAGTGGTACAATGAAATCTCCGCGCTATGGCTACACCTTC
V gene: TRBV27; clone size: -; J gene: TRBJ1-1; D gene: -; CDR3 protein: CASSLRAGANTEAFF; CDR3 DNA: TGTGCCAGCAGTTTAAGGGCAGGGGCGAACACTGAAGCTTTCTTT
V gene: TRBV13; clone size: -; J gene: TRBJ1-6; D gene: -; CDR3 protein: CASSLGWAGVEDNSPLHF; CDR3 DNA: TGTGCCAGCAGCTTAGGATGGGCAGGGGTTGAAGATAATTCACCCCTCCACTTT
V gene: TRBV5-1; clone size: -; J gene: TRBJ2-7; D gene: TRBD1; CDR3 protein: CASSPGQGAGPLSEQYF; CDR3 DNA: TGCGCCAGCAGCCCGGGACAGGGGGCCGGCCCTCTCAGCGAGCAGTACTTC
V gene: TRBV7-8; clone size: -; J gene: TRBJ2-7; D gene: -; CDR3 protein: CASSLEADLYEQYF; CDR3 DNA: TGTGCCAGCAGCTTAGAAGCGGACCTCTACGAGCAGTACTTC
V gene: TRBV5-4; clone size: -; J gene: TRBJ2-2; D gene: -; CDR3 protein: CASSLGPQNTGELFF; CDR3 DNA: TGTGCCAGCAGCTTGGGACCACAGAACACCGGGGAGCTGTTTTTT
V gene: TRBV29-1; clone size: -; J gene: TRBJ2-5; D gene: -; CDR3 protein: CSAYPGETQYF; CDR3 DNA: TGCAGCGCCTACCCGGGAGAGACCCAGTACTTC
V gene: TRBV6-5; clone size: -; J gene: TRBJ2-7; D gene: -; CDR3 protein: CASSTGTNPTYEQYF; CDR3 DNA: TGTGCCAGCAGTACCGGGACAAACCCAACCTACGAGCAGTACTTC
V gene: TRBV9; clone size: few; J gene: TRBJ2-1; D gene: -; CDR3 protein: CASSSLAGEQFF; CDR3 DNA: TGTGCCAGCAGCTCACTAGCAGGCGAGCAGTTCTTC
V gene: TRBV28; clone size: -; J gene: TRBJ2-5; D gene: -; CDR3 protein: CASSSGRRFGETQYF; CDR3 DNA: TGTGCCAGCAGTTCGGGTCGAAGGTTTGGTGAGACCCAGTACTTC
V gene: TRBV4-1; clone size: -; J gene: TRBJ2-1; D gene: TRBD2; CDR3 protein: CASSQEGISSGRGGSYNEQFF; CDR3 DNA: TGCGCCAGCAGCCAAGAAGGGATCTCTAGCGGGAGGGGCGGATCCTACAATGAGCAGTTCTTC
V gene: TRBV14; clone size: few; J gene: TRBJ2-3; D gene: -; CDR3 protein: CAAARLGTDTQYF; CDR3 DNA: TGTGCAGCAGCCAGACTAGGCACAGATACGCAGTATTTT
V gene: TRBV13; clone size: -; J gene: TRBJ2-7; D gene: -; CDR3 protein: CASSPGIVSSYEQYF; CDR3 DNA: TGTGCCAGCAGCCCGGGGATCGTGAGCTCCTACGAGCAGTACTTC
V gene: TRBV4-1; clone size: -; J gene: TRBJ2-4; D gene: -; CDR3 protein: CASSQGNIQYF; CDR3 DNA: TGCGCCAGCAGCCAGGGAAACATTCAGTACTTC
V gene: TRBV7-9; clone size: -; J gene: TRBJ1-1; D gene: -; CDR3 protein: CASSPILMNTEAFF; CDR3 DNA: TGTGCCAGCAGCCCCATCCTCATGAACACTGAAGCTTTCTTT
V gene: TRBV27; clone size: -; J gene: TRBJ1-2; D gene: TRBD1; CDR3 protein: CASSSLSIRTGGNGYTF; CDR3 DNA: TGTGCCAGCAGTTCCCTATCTATTCGGACAGGGGGAAATGGCTACACCTTC
V gene: TRBV25-1; clone size: -; J gene: TRBJ1-1; D gene: -; CDR3 protein: CASSVLGLQAFF; CDR3 DNA: TGTGCCAGCAGTGTTCTGGGTCTGCAAGCTTTCTTT
V gene: TRBV4-1; clone size: once; J gene: TRBJ1-2; D gene: TRBD1; CDR3 protein: CASSQGFTGGDYGYTF; CDR3 DNA: TGCGCCAGCAGCCAAGGTTTTACAGGGGGGGACTATGGCTACACCTTC
V gene: TRBV9; clone size: -; J gene: TRBJ1-2; D gene: TRBD1; CDR3 protein: CASSVLDRVADGYTF; CDR3 DNA: TGTGCCAGCAGCGTGCTCGACAGGGTGGCGGACGGCTACACCTTC
V gene: TRBV4-2; clone size: -; J gene: TRBJ2-2; D gene: -; CDR3 protein: CASSHGTGELFF; CDR3 DNA: TGTGCCAGCAGCCACGGAACCGGGGAGCTGTTTTTT
V gene: TRBV2; clone size: -; J gene: TRBJ2-5; D gene: TRBD2; CDR3 protein: CASSEFTSGYQETQYF; CDR3 DNA: TGTGCCAGCAGTGAATTCACTAGCGGCTACCAAGAGACCCAGTACTTC
V gene: TRBV7-6; clone size: -; J gene: TRBJ2-5; D gene: TRBD2; CDR3 protein: CASSLGASGGQETQYF; CDR3 DNA: TGTGCCAGCAGCTTAGGGGCTAGCGGGGGACAAGAGACCCAGTACTTC
V gene: TRBV6-1; clone size: -; J gene: TRBJ1-5; D gene: -; CDR3 protein: CASSWTQNSNQPQHF; CDR3 DNA: TGTGCCAGCAGTTGGACACAGAATAGCAATCAGCCCCAGCATTTT